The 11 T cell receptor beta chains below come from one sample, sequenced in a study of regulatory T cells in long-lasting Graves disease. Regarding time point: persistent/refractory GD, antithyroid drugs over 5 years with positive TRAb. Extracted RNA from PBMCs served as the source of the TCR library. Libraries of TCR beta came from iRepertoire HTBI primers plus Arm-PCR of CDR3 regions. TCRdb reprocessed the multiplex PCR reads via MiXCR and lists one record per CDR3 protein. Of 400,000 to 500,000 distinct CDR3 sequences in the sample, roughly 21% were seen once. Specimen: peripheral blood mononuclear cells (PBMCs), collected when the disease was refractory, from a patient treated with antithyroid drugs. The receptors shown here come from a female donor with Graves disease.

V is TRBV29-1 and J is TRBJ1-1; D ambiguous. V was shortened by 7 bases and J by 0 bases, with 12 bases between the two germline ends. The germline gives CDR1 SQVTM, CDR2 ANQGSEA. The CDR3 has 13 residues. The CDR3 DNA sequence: TGCAGCGCCGGATCCCGAATGAACACTGAAGCTTTCTTT. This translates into CSAGSRMNTEAFF.

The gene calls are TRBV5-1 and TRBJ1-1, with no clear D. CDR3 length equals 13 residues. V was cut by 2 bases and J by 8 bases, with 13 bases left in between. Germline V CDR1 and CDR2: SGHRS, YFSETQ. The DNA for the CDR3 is TGCGCCAGCAGCTTCCGGACGGGGAAGGAAGCTTTCTTT. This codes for CASSFRTGKEAFF.

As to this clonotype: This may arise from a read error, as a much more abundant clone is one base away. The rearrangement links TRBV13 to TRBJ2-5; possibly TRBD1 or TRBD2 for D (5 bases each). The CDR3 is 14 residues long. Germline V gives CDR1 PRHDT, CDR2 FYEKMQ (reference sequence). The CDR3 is CASSLGPYQGTQYF. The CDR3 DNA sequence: TGTGCCAGCAGCTTGGGACCGTACCAAGGGACCCAGTACTTC.

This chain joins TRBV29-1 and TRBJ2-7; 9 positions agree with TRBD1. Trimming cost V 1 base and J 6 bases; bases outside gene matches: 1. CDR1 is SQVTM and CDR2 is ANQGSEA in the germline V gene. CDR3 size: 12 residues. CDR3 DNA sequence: TGCAGCGTTGAAGGGACAGGGGCCGAGCAGTACTTC. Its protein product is CSVEGTGAEQYF.

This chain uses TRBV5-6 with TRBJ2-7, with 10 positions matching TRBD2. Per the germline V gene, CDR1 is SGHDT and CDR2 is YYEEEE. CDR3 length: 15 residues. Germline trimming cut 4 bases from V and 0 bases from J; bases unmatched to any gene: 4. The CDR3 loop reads CASSHPSGSSYEQYF. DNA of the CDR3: TGTGCCAGCAGCCACCCTAGCGGGAGCTCCTACGAGCAGTACTTC.

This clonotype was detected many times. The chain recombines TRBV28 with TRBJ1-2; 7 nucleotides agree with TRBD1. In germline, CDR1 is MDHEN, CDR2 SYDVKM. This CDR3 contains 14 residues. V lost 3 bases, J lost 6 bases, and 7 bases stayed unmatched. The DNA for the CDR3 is TGTGCCAGCAGTTTCCAGGGAGGGGGCCATGGCTACACCTTC. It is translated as CASSFQGGGHGYTF.

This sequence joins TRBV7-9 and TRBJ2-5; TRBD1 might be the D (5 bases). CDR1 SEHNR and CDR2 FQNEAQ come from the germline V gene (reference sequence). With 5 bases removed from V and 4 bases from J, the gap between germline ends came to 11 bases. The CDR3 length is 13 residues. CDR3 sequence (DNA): TGTGCCAGCAGCCCCGACAGAATAGAGACCCAGTACTTC. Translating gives CASSPDRIETQYF.

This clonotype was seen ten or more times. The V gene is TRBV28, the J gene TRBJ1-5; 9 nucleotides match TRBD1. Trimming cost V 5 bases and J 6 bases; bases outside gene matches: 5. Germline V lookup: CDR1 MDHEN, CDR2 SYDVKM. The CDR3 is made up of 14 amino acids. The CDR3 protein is CASSPGTGSQPQHF. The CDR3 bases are TGTGCCAGCAGTCCAGGGACAGGGAGTCAGCCCCAGCATTTT.

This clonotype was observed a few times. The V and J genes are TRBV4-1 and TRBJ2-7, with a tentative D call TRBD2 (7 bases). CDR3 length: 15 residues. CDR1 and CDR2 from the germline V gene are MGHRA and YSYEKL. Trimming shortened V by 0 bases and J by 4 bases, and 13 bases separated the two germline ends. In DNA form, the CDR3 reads TGCGCCAGCAGCCAAGAGCGGGGGCGAGGGTACGAGCAGTACTTC. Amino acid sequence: CASSQERGRGYEQYF.

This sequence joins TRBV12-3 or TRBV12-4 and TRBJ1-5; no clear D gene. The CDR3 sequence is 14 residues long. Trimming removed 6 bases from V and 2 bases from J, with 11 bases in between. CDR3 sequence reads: CASSRPKRNQPQHF. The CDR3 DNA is TGTGCCAGCAGCCGACCCAAGCGCAATCAGCCCCAGCATTTT.

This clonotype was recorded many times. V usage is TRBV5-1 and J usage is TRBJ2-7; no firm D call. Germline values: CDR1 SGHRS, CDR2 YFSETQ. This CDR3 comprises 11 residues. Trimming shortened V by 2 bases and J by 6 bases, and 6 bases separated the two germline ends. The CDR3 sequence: CASSFGPEQYF. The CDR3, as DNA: TGCGCCAGCAGCTTTGGTCCCGAGCAGTACTTC.